Listed below are T cell receptor beta chains from one sample, sequenced in a study of blood T cell repertoires in COVID-19. TCRdb's table, derived via immunoSEQ multiplex PCR, lists solely in-frame clones and lacks some. The sample lists roughly 100,000 clones, around 66% occurring once. The material sequenced was peripheral blood. The receptors stem from a man aged 80 or over with acute or convalescent COVID-19. CDR3s include the opening cysteine and the closing phenylalanine or tryptophan. The order of the fields is CDR3 DNA, CDR3 protein, J gene, V gene, clone size, D gene. The D gene is left open where the match is weak. The size field is filled for only some rows; it gives once, few, many or a size class.

cdr3_nt: TGTGCCAGCAGCTTGTCCAGGGTACCGGACACTGAAGCTTTCTTT
cdr3_aa: CASSLSRVPDTEAFF
j_call: TRBJ1-1
v_call: TRBV7-9
clone_size: NA
d_call: NA

cdr3_nt: TGCAGCGTTGAGGGGCGCGAGGAGGGCTACACCTTC
cdr3_aa: CSVEGREEGYTF
j_call: TRBJ1-2
v_call: TRBV29-1
clone_size: NA
d_call: NA

cdr3_nt: TGCGCCAGCAGCCAAGACTGGAGGGGAGAAGCTTTCTTT
cdr3_aa: CASSQDWRGEAFF
j_call: TRBJ1-1
v_call: TRBV4-3
clone_size: NA
d_call: NA

cdr3_nt: TGTGCCAGCAGCTTCGGACTAGCGGAATACAATGAGCAGTTCTTC
cdr3_aa: CASSFGLAEYNEQFF
j_call: TRBJ2-1
v_call: TRBV7-2
clone_size: NA
d_call: TRBD2

cdr3_nt: TGTGCCAGCAGCTTAACGAGTGCGTACAATGAGCAGTTCTTC
cdr3_aa: CASSLTSAYNEQFF
j_call: TRBJ2-1
v_call: TRBV7-3
clone_size: many
d_call: NA

cdr3_nt: TGTGCCAGCAGCGTAGTCAGCGGGATTGGCTCCGAGCAGTACTTC
cdr3_aa: CASSVVSGIGSEQYF
j_call: TRBJ2-7
v_call: TRBV9
clone_size: few
d_call: TRBD2

cdr3_nt: TGTGCTAGCAGTCCAGGGGCCACCCAAGAGACCCAGTACTTC
cdr3_aa: CASSPGATQETQYF
j_call: TRBJ2-5
v_call: TRBV7-7
clone_size: few
d_call: NA

cdr3_nt: TGTGCCAGCAGTTGGACAGGGAGAGAGACCCAGTACTTC
cdr3_aa: CASSWTGRETQYF
j_call: TRBJ2-5
v_call: TRBV12-3/TRBV12-4
clone_size: NA
d_call: TRBD1

cdr3_nt: TGTGCCAGCAGCCGGGGGTCGGTGCTGGAGACCCAGTACTTC
cdr3_aa: CASSRGSVLETQYF
j_call: TRBJ2-5
v_call: TRBV11-2
clone_size: once
d_call: NA

cdr3_nt: TGTGCCACCCAGCGGGAGCTCGGCGAGCAGTACTTC
cdr3_aa: CATQRELGEQYF
j_call: TRBJ2-7
v_call: TRBV10-3
clone_size: NA
d_call: TRBD2

cdr3_nt: TGTGCCATCAGGACCGGGACAGAAACCGGGGAGCTGTTTTTT
cdr3_aa: CAIRTGTETGELFF
j_call: TRBJ2-2
v_call: TRBV10-3
clone_size: NA
d_call: TRBD1

cdr3_nt: TGTGCCAGCATCTGGAGTGGACTAGCGGGAGGGCCTGAGCAGTTCTTC
cdr3_aa: CASIWSGLAGGPEQFF
j_call: TRBJ2-1
v_call: TRBV7-9
clone_size: few
d_call: TRBD2

cdr3_nt: TGTGCCAGCAGCAAAGGGGGGCCCCCTCCTGAGGGCAATGAGCAGTTCTTC
cdr3_aa: CASSKGGPPPEGNEQFF
j_call: TRBJ2-1
v_call: TRBV21-1
clone_size: few
d_call: NA

cdr3_nt: TGTGCCAGCAGCCCCTGGGGGACTAGTGGGTTTAGGAACACCGGGGAGCTGTTTTTT
cdr3_aa: CASSPWGTSGFRNTGELFF
j_call: TRBJ2-2
v_call: TRBV7-2
clone_size: NA
d_call: TRBD2

cdr3_nt: TGTGCCAGCAAAAGGACAGGGGGCTTTGACTATGGCTACACCTTC
cdr3_aa: CASKRTGGFDYGYTF
j_call: TRBJ1-2
v_call: TRBV27
clone_size: NA
d_call: TRBD1

cdr3_nt: TGCAGCGTTGGGGGACAGGGTTTCTACGAGCAGTACTTC
cdr3_aa: CSVGGQGFYEQYF
j_call: TRBJ2-7
v_call: TRBV29-1
clone_size: NA
d_call: TRBD1

cdr3_nt: TGTGCCACCAGTGCAAGAGATGGCTACACCTTC
cdr3_aa: CATSARDGYTF
j_call: TRBJ1-2
v_call: TRBV24-1
clone_size: few
d_call: NA

cdr3_nt: TGTGCTAGTGGTGGGCCCCCGTTGGAGACCCAGTACTTC
cdr3_aa: CASGGPPLETQYF
j_call: TRBJ2-5
v_call: TRBV12-5
clone_size: NA
d_call: NA

cdr3_nt: TGTGCCAGTAGCGCGGGAGGGCCCCGAGAGACCCAGTACTTC
cdr3_aa: CASSAGGPRETQYF
j_call: TRBJ2-5
v_call: TRBV19
clone_size: NA
d_call: TRBD2

cdr3_nt: TGTGCCAGCAGCGCCCACCTGGCGGGAGGACAAGAGCAGTACTTC
cdr3_aa: CASSAHLAGGQEQYF
j_call: TRBJ2-7
v_call: TRBV9
clone_size: NA
d_call: TRBD2

cdr3_nt: TGTGCCTGGACCCGCCCCAGCTCCTACGAGCAGTACTTC
cdr3_aa: CAWTRPSSYEQYF
j_call: TRBJ2-7
v_call: TRBV30
clone_size: NA
d_call: NA

cdr3_nt: TGTGCCAGCAGCCCCCGGGGGGGCACTGGGGCCAACGTCCTGACTTTC
cdr3_aa: CASSPRGGTGANVLTF
j_call: TRBJ2-6
v_call: TRBV7-2
clone_size: few
d_call: TRBD2

cdr3_nt: TGTGCCAGCAGCTTTGATCGGGGGGCTATAGAGACCCAGTACTTC
cdr3_aa: CASSFDRGAIETQYF
j_call: TRBJ2-5
v_call: TRBV5-6
clone_size: NA
d_call: NA

cdr3_nt: TGTGCCAGCAGCCGACAGAAGTCCTCCTACGAGCAGTACTTC
cdr3_aa: CASSRQKSSYEQYF
j_call: TRBJ2-7
v_call: TRBV27
clone_size: NA
d_call: NA

cdr3_nt: TGTGCCAGCAGCTTAGGAGGGGGGGGCTCCTACGAGCAGTACTTC
cdr3_aa: CASSLGGGGSYEQYF
j_call: TRBJ2-7
v_call: TRBV13
clone_size: NA
d_call: NA

cdr3_nt: TGTGCCAGCAGCTTAACGGGGCGGGCCAACGTCCTGACTTTC
cdr3_aa: CASSLTGRANVLTF
j_call: TRBJ2-6
v_call: TRBV7-3
clone_size: few
d_call: NA

cdr3_nt: TGTGCCAGCAGTGACAGGGTGAGTGAAGCTTTCTTT
cdr3_aa: CASSDRVSEAFF
j_call: TRBJ1-1
v_call: TRBV6-1
clone_size: NA
d_call: NA

cdr3_nt: TGTGCCTGTACCCGTCAGGGACTAGTCTACAATGAGCAGTTCTTC
cdr3_aa: CACTRQGLVYNEQFF
j_call: TRBJ2-1
v_call: TRBV30
clone_size: NA
d_call: TRBD2

cdr3_nt: TGTGCCAGCAGCGCATCAGGAAACACCATATATTTT
cdr3_aa: CASSASGNTIYF
j_call: TRBJ1-3
v_call: TRBV9
clone_size: NA
d_call: NA

cdr3_nt: TGTGCCAGCAGTGAAAGGAGCGGGAGAACAGATACGCAGTATTTT
cdr3_aa: CASSERSGRTDTQYF
j_call: TRBJ2-3
v_call: TRBV6-4
clone_size: NA
d_call: TRBD2

cdr3_nt: TGCGCCAGCAGTTCGGCGGGTCCAGAGGCAGATACGCAGTATTTT
cdr3_aa: CASSSAGPEADTQYF
j_call: TRBJ2-3
v_call: TRBV5-1
clone_size: NA
d_call: NA

cdr3_nt: TGTGCCAGTCAGACTAGCGGGAGTTCAGATACGCAGTATTTT
cdr3_aa: CASQTSGSSDTQYF
j_call: TRBJ2-3
v_call: TRBV2
clone_size: NA
d_call: TRBD2

cdr3_nt: TGCGCCAGCAGCCTGGAGGGGGGCAATCAGCCCCAGCATTTT
cdr3_aa: CASSLEGGNQPQHF
j_call: TRBJ1-5
v_call: TRBV5-1
clone_size: NA
d_call: NA

cdr3_nt: TGTGCCAGCAGCCAAGGACACACGAGGGAGACCCAGTACTTC
cdr3_aa: CASSQGHTRETQYF
j_call: TRBJ2-5
v_call: TRBV11-2
clone_size: NA
d_call: NA

cdr3_nt: TGTGCCAGTAGGGGACAGGCTGGCAATCAGCCCCAGCATTTT
cdr3_aa: CASRGQAGNQPQHF
j_call: TRBJ1-5
v_call: TRBV19
clone_size: NA
d_call: TRBD1

cdr3_nt: TGCGCCAGCAGCTTAGGTGGGCGCCGAGTAGAACTGTTTTTT
cdr3_aa: CASSLGGRRVELFF
j_call: TRBJ1-4
v_call: TRBV5-1
clone_size: NA
d_call: NA

cdr3_nt: TGTGCCAGCAGTTCGTTACAGAAGACCCAGTACTTC
cdr3_aa: CASSSLQKTQYF
j_call: TRBJ2-5
v_call: TRBV28
clone_size: NA
d_call: NA

cdr3_nt: TGTGCCAGCGAGGCTCACGACAGGGGGGAAAGTACTGAAGCTTTCTTT
cdr3_aa: CASEAHDRGESTEAFF
j_call: TRBJ1-1
v_call: TRBV28
clone_size: NA
d_call: TRBD1

cdr3_nt: TGTGCCAGCATCGAACAAATATGGAATGAGCAGTTCTTC
cdr3_aa: CASIEQIWNEQFF
j_call: TRBJ2-1
v_call: TRBV11-2
clone_size: once
d_call: NA

cdr3_nt: TGTGCCAGCAGTTACTCCGGGTCTTCGAAATACTTC
cdr3_aa: CASSYSGSSKYF
j_call: TRBJ2-4
v_call: TRBV28
clone_size: NA
d_call: NA

cdr3_nt: TGTGCCAGCAGCATAGGACAGGACTACGAGCAGTACTTC
cdr3_aa: CASSIGQDYEQYF
j_call: TRBJ2-7
v_call: TRBV5-8
clone_size: NA
d_call: TRBD1

cdr3_nt: TGCGCCAGCAGGACTAATTCGGGGGACTACAATGAGCAGTTCTTC
cdr3_aa: CASRTNSGDYNEQFF
j_call: TRBJ2-1
v_call: TRBV5-1
clone_size: once
d_call: NA

cdr3_nt: TGTGCCAGCAGCCCCCGGCGGGCGTCAAACATTCAGTACTTC
cdr3_aa: CASSPRRASNIQYF
j_call: TRBJ2-4
v_call: TRBV7-9
clone_size: few
d_call: NA

cdr3_nt: TGTGCCAGCAGCTTATCCCAGAACACTGAAGCTTTCTTT
cdr3_aa: CASSLSQNTEAFF
j_call: TRBJ1-1
v_call: TRBV7-2
clone_size: NA
d_call: NA

cdr3_nt: TGCGCCAGCCCCGGGGGGGCTCTCTACGAGCAGTACTTC
cdr3_aa: CASPGGALYEQYF
j_call: TRBJ2-7
v_call: TRBV23-1
clone_size: NA
d_call: TRBD2

cdr3_nt: TGTGCCAGCAGCCGAGTTGGTCACCCTACGAGGAATGAGCAGTTCTTC
cdr3_aa: CASSRVGHPTRNEQFF
j_call: TRBJ2-1
v_call: TRBV7-9
clone_size: NA
d_call: NA

cdr3_nt: TGTGCCAGCGCTAACTCTGGACAGGAGGGCTACGAGCAGTACTTC
cdr3_aa: CASANSGQEGYEQYF
j_call: TRBJ2-7
v_call: TRBV11-2
clone_size: NA
d_call: NA

cdr3_nt: TGTGCCAGCAGTCTGGGAGTTGGAGGTGAGCAGTTCTTC
cdr3_aa: CASSLGVGGEQFF
j_call: TRBJ2-1
v_call: TRBV12-3/TRBV12-4
clone_size: NA
d_call: NA

cdr3_nt: TGTGCCAGCAGTTTAAACTACGAGCAGTACTTC
cdr3_aa: CASSLNYEQYF
j_call: TRBJ2-7
v_call: TRBV2
clone_size: once
d_call: NA

cdr3_nt: TGTGCCAGCAGTCGCCCTCGGCAAGAGACCCAGTACTTC
cdr3_aa: CASSRPRQETQYF
j_call: TRBJ2-5
v_call: TRBV28
clone_size: medium-sized
d_call: NA

cdr3_nt: TGTGCCAGCAGTGAAGGAAGGCGGGGCAAGGATGAGCAGTTCTTC
cdr3_aa: CASSEGRRGKDEQFF
j_call: TRBJ2-1
v_call: TRBV6-1
clone_size: NA
d_call: NA